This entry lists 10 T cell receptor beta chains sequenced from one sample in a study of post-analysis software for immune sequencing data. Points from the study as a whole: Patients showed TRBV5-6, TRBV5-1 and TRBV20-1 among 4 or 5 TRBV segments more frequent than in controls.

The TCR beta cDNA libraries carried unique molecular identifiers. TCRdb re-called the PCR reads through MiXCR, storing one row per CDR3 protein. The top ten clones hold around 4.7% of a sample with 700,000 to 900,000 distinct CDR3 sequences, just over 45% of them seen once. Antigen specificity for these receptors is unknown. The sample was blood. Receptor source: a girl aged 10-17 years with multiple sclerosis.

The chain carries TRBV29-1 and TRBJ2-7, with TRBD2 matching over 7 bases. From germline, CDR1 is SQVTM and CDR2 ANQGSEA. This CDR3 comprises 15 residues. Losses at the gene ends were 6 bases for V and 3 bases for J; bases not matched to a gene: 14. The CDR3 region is CSVWTSGTGSYEQYF. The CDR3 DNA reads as TGCAGCGTATGGACTAGTGGGACGGGAAGCTACGAGCAGTACTTC.

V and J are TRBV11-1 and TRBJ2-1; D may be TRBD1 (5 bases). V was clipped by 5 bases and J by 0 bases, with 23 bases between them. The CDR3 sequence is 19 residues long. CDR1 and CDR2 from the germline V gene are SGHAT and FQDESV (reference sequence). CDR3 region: CASSLHPFGQGGSYNEQFF. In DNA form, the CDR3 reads TGTGCCAGCAGCCTTCACCCCTTCGGCCAGGGTGGCTCCTACAATGAGCAGTTCTTC.

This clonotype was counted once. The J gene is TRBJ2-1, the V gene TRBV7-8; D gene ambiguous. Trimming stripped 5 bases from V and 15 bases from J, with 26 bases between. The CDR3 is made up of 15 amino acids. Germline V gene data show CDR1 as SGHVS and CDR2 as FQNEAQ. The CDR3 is CASSPHRVDARALFF. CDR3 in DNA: TGTGCCAGCAGCCCTCACCGGGTGGACGCACGGGCGCTGTTCTTC.

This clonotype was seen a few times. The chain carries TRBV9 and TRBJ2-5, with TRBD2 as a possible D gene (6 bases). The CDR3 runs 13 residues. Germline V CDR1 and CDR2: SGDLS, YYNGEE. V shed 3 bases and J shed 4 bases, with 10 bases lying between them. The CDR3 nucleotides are TGTGCCAGCAGCGACGAGCGGGCAGAGACCCAGTACTTC. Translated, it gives CASSDERAETQYF.

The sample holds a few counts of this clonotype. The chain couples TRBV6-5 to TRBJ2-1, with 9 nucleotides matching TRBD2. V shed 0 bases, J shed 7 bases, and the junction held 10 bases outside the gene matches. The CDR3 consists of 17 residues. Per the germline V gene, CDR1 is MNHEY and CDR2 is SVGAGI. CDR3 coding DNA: TGTGCCAGCAGTTACTCCTTGGGCGGGAGGGCCGCTAATGAGCAGTTCTTC. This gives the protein CASSYSLGGRAANEQFF.

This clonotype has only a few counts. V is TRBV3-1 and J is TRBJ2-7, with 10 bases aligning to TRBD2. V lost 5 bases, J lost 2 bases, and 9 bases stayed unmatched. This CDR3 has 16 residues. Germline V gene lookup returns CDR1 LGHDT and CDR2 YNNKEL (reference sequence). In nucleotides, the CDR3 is TGTGCCAGCAGCACCCGTTGGACTAGCGGCCCCTACGAGCAGTACTTC. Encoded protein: CASSTRWTSGPYEQYF.

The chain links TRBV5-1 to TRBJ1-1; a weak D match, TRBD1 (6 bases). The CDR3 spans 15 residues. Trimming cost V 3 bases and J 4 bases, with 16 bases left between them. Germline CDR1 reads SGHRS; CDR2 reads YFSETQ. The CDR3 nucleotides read TGCGCCAGCAGCTCTTTACAGGGTTGGGGCACTGAAGCTTTCTTT. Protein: CASSSLQGWGTEAFF.

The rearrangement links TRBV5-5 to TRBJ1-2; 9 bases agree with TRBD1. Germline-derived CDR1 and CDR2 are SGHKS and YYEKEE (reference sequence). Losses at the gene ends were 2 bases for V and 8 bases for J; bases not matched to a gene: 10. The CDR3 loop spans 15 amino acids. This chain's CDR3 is CASSFPGTGIEGYTF. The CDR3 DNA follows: TGTGCCAGCAGCTTTCCCGGGACAGGGATAGAGGGCTACACCTTC.

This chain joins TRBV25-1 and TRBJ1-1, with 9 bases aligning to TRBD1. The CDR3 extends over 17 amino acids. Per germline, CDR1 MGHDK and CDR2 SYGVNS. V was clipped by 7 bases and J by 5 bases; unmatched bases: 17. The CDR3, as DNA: TGTGCCAGCACCCCCTATCCGGGACAGGGCGATCGGACTGAAGCTTTCTTT. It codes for CASTPYPGQGDRTEAFF.

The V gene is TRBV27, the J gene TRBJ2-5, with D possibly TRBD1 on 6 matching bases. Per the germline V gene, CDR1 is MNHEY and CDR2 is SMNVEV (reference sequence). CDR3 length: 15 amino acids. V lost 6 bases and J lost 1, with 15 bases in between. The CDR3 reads CASRTIDRLQETQYF. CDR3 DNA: TGTGCCAGCAGGACTATCGACAGGCTCCAAGAGACCCAGTACTTC.